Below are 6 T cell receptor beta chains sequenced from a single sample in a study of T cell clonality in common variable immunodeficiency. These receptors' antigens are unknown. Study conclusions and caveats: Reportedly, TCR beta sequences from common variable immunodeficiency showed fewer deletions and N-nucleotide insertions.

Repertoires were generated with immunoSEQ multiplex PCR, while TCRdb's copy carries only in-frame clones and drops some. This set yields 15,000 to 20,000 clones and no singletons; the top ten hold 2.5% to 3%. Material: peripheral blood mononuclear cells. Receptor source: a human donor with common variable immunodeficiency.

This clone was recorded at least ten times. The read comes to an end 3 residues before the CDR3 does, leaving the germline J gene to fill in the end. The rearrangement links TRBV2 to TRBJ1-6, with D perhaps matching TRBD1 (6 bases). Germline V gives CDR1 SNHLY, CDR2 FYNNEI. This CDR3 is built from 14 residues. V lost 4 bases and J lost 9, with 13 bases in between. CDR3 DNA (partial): TGTGCCAGCAGTGTGGGGGGGCCCAGTTCACCC. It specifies CASSVGGPSSP. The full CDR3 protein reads CASSVGGPSSPLHF.

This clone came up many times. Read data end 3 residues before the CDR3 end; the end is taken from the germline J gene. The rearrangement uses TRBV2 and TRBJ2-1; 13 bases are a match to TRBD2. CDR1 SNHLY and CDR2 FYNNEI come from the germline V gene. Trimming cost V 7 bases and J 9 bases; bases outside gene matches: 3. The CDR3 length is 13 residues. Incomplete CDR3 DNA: TGTGCCAGCAACGGACTAGCGGGAGTTGAG. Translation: CASNGLAGVE. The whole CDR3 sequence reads CASNGLAGVEQFF.

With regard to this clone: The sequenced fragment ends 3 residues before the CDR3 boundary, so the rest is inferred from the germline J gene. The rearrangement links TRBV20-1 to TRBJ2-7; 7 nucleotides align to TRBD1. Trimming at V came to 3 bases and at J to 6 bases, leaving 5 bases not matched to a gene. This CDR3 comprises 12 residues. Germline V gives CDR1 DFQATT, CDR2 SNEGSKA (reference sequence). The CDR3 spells CSASQGVGEQYF. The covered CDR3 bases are TGCAGTGCTAGTCAGGGGGTGGGCGAG.

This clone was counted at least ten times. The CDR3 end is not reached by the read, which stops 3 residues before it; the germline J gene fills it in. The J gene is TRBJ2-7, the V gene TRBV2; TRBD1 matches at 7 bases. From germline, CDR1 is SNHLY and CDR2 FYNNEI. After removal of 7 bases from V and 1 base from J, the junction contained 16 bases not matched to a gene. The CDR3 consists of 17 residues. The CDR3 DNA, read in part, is TGTGCCAGCACTCTGACAGGGTTTCCTAGGAGGTCCTACGAG. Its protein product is CASTLTGFPRRSYE. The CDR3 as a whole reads CASTLTGFPRRSYEQYF.

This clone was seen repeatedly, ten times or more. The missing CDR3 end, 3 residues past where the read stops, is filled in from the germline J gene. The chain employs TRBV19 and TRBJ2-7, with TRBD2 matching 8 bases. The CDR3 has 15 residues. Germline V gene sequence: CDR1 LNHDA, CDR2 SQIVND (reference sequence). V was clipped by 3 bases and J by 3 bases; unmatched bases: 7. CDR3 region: CASSITLAELYEQYF. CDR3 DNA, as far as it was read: TGTGCCAGTAGTATCACACTAGCGGAACTCTACGAG.

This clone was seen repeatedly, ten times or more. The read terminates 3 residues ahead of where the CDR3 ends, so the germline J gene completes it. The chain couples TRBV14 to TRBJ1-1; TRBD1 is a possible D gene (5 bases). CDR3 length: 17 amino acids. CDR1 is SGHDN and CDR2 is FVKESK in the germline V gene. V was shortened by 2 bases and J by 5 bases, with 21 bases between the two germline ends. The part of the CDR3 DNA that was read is TGTGCCAGCAGCCAATATCAGGGACTCTCGGGGCATACTGAA. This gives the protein CASSQYQGLSGHTE. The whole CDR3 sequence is CASSQYQGLSGHTEAFF.